The rows below give T cell receptor beta chains drawn from one sample of a study of blood T cell repertoires in COVID-19. Assay used: immunoSEQ multiplex PCR; TCRdb lists only in-frame clones, some missing. Here the sample spans 200,000 to 300,000 clones, around 86% being singletons. The sample taken for sequencing was peripheral blood. These receptors were collected from an older woman with COVID-19, enrolled during active disease. Each CDR3 is given with its conserved first and last residue. A D gene is named only where the DNA matches it firmly. Expanded clones get a size class; other rows say once, few or many, or leave the size out.

>TRBV5-1|TRBD2|TRBJ2-3|.
CASSFPGGEGRTQYF
TGCGCCAGCAGCTTCCCGGGGGGGGAGGGCCGTACCCAGTATTTT
>TRBV5-5|TRBD1|TRBJ1-5|.
CASSLTTGTYQPQHF
TGTGCCAGCAGCTTGACGACAGGGACGTATCAGCCCCAGCATTTT
>TRBV24-1|TRBD2|TRBJ2-3|.
CATSDLNGRAGRADTQYF
TGTGCCACCAGTGATTTGAACGGGAGGGCCGGGAGAGCAGATACGCAGTATTTT
>TRBV19|TRBD1|TRBJ2-7|few
CASSPGQGTHEQYF
TGTGCCAGTAGTCCCGGACAGGGGACCCACGAGCAGTACTTC
>TRBV9|TRBD1|TRBJ2-7|.
CASSVSWTGHYEQYF
TGTGCCAGCAGCGTATCCTGGACAGGGCACTACGAGCAGTACTTC
>TRBV28|.|TRBJ1-1|few
CASSLGPGYAEAFF
TGTGCCAGCAGTTTAGGTCCGGGGTACGCTGAAGCTTTCTTT
>TRBV5-1|.|TRBJ1-6|once
CASSPLTIGSPASPLHF
TGCGCCAGCAGCCCCTTGACTATAGGGAGTCCGGCTTCACCCCTCCACTTT
>TRBV28|TRBD1|TRBJ1-5|.
CASSEDRGVRQPQHF
TGTGCCAGCAGTGAGGACAGGGGGGTCCGGCAGCCCCAGCATTTT
>TRBV28|.|TRBJ1-2|once
CASSSRRGYTF
TGTGCCAGCAGTTCTCGGCGGGGCTACACCTTC
>TRBV7-9|TRBD1|TRBJ1-1|.
CASSAPGTGSSLLGFF
TGTGCCAGCAGCGCCCCAGGGACAGGGAGCTCCCTTCTGGGTTTCTTT
>TRBV20-1|.|TRBJ2-5|.
CSASGGGWETQYF
TGCAGTGCAAGTGGAGGGGGCTGGGAGACCCAGTACTTC
>TRBV19|TRBD1|TRBJ2-5|.
CASSIGGTGDQETQYF
TGTGCCAGTAGTATAGGAGGGACAGGGGACCAAGAGACCCAGTACTTC
>TRBV6-5|TRBD1|TRBJ2-5|few
CASSRGQQETQYF
TGTGCCAGCAGTAGGGGACAGCAAGAGACCCAGTACTTC
>TRBV4-1|TRBD1|TRBJ1-3|.
CASSQGTGLGNTIYF
TGCGCCAGCAGCCAGGGGACAGGGCTTGGAAACACCATATATTTT
>TRBV3-1/TRBV3-2|TRBD2|TRBJ2-1|.
CASSTHASGRGNEQFF
TGTGCCAGCAGCACGCACGCTAGCGGGAGGGGCAATGAGCAGTTCTTC